A single sample is the source of the 20 T cell receptor beta chains below, sequenced in a study of blood T cell repertoires in COVID-19. Sequencing used immunoSEQ multiplex PCR; TCRdb keeps in-frame clones, though not all of them. The table has under 200,000 clones, approximately 87% seen once. The sample consisted of peripheral blood. The receptors originated from a man aged 18 to 29 with active or convalescent COVID-19.

This clone turned up a few times. The CDR3 nucleotides are TGTGCCAGCAGCTTAGGGGGGACAGGGACTCAGCCCCAGCATTTT. It specifies CASSLGGTGTQPQHF. The chain links TRBV7-6 to TRBJ1-5; the match to TRBD1 covers 9 bases. Trimming took 1 base from V and 6 from J; bases not matched to a gene: 4. The CDR3 extends over 15 amino acids. Germline-derived CDR1 and CDR2 are SGHVS and FNYEAQ. The full variable domain, completed using reference TRBV7-6 and TRBJ1-5, is GAGVSQSPRYKVTKRGQDVALRCDPISGHVSLYWYRQALGQGPEFLTYFNYEAQQDKSGLPNDRFSAERPEGSISTLTIQRTEQRDSAMYRCASSLGGTGTQPQHFGDGTRLSIL.

This chain joins TRBV4-1 and TRBJ2-1; 12 bases agree with TRBD1. With V trimmed by 5 bases and J by 8 bases, 7 bases remained unmatched. This CDR3 spans 15 amino acids. CDR1 and CDR2 from the germline V gene are MGHRA and YSYEKL. The CDR3, as DNA: TGCGCCAGCAGCGAGGGAGGGACAGGGGGCGATGAGCAGTTCTTC. Translating gives CASSEGGTGGDEQFF.

V usage is TRBV5-1 and J usage is TRBJ2-7, with 8 bases matching TRBD2. After removal of 7 bases from V and 4 bases from J, the junction contained 13 bases not matched to a gene. CDR1 and CDR2 (germline): SGHRS, YFSETQ. CDR3 length equals 15 residues. CDR3: CASDHGAGEGYEQYF. In DNA, the CDR3 is TGCGCCAGCGATCATGGAGCGGGAGAAGGGTACGAGCAGTACTTC. The complete variable domain, with remaining parts taken from reference TRBV5-1 and TRBJ2-7, reads KAGVTQTPRYLIKTRGQQVTLSCSPISGHRSVSWYQQTPGQGLQFLFEYFSETQRNKGNFPGRFSGRQFSNSRSEMNVSTLELGDSALYLCASDHGAGEGYEQYFGPGTRLTVT.

The genes are TRBV4-1 and TRBJ1-3; D remains ambiguous. The CDR3 runs to 16 residues. V lost 3 bases to trimming and J lost 1 base, with 13 bases between them. Germline assignment: CDR1 MGHRA and CDR2 YSYEKL. DNA of the CDR3: TGCGCCAGCAGCCAGTTAACAGAAATATCTGGAAACACCATATATTTT. It codes for CASSQLTEISGNTIYF.

The chain joins TRBV5-1 to TRBJ2-5; 9 bases are a match to TRBD2. Germline CDR1 reads SGHRS; CDR2 reads YFSETQ. The CDR3 has 15 amino acids. V dropped 0 bases and J dropped 5; count of bases not matched to a gene: 5. The chain's CDR3 is CASSLASGTRETQYF. The CDR3 DNA sequence: TGCGCCAGCAGCTTGGCTAGCGGGACTAGGGAGACCCAGTACTTC.

This clone has just one count. The chain joins TRBV4-3 to TRBJ2-7; 10 bases align to TRBD2. The CDR3 contains 14 residues. CDR1 LGHNA and CDR2 YSLEER come from the germline V gene. Trimming removed 4 bases from V and 3 bases from J; junction bases left unmatched: 3. CDR3 nucleotides: TGCGCCAGCAGCCCTGGGACTAGCGTCTACGAGCAGTACTTC. Amino acids: CASSPGTSVYEQYF.

The chain is built from TRBV19 and TRBJ2-1; tentative D call: TRBD1 (6 bases). The CDR3 is 16 amino acids. With 5 bases removed from V and 4 bases from J, the gap between germline ends came to 18 bases. In germline, CDR1 is LNHDA, CDR2 SQIVND (reference sequence). The CDR3 DNA reads TGTGCCAGTAGTGCCCAGGGCAGGGGAAAGTACAATGAGCAGTTCTTC. Translation gives CASSAQGRGKYNEQFF.

V is TRBV10-1 and J is TRBJ1-4; a weak D match, TRBD1 (5 bases). Trimming left V 2 bases short and J 7 bases short, with 5 bases between. Germline V lookup: CDR1 WNHNN, CDR2 SYGVQD (reference sequence). The CDR3 loop spans 12 amino acids. CDR3 DNA: TGCGCCAGCAGTGAGACAGGTGAAAAACTGTTTTTT. Protein: CASSETGEKLFF.

This chain joins TRBV19 and TRBJ1-5, with 7 bases fitting TRBD1. Trimming took 0 bases from V and 11 from J; bases not matched to a gene: 10. This CDR3 region has 15 residues. Per the germline V gene, CDR1 is LNHDA and CDR2 is SQIVND (reference sequence). CDR3 sequence: CASSIEGQLLWAQHF. CDR3 coding DNA: TGTGCCAGTAGTATAGAGGGACAGCTCCTATGGGCCCAGCATTTT. The whole variable domain, remainder taken from reference TRBV19 and TRBJ1-5, is DGGITQSPKYLFRKEGQNVTLSCEQNLNHDAMYWYRQDPGQGLRLIYYSQIVNDFQKGDIAEGYSVSREKKESFPLTVTSAQKNPTAFYLCASSIEGQLLWAQHFGDGTRLSIL.

This rearrangement joins TRBV6-5 to TRBJ2-1; tentatively, D is TRBD2 (5 bases). Looked up from germline, CDR1 is MNHEY and CDR2 is SVGAGI. V was pared by 0 bases and J by 4 bases, with 7 bases between. The CDR3 covers 14 residues. CDR3 residues: CASSYSAGYNEQFF. Here the CDR3 DNA reads TGTGCCAGCAGTTACTCGGCGGGTTACAATGAGCAGTTCTTC.

This chain joins TRBV18 and TRBJ1-4, with 7 bases matching TRBD1. CDR3 size: 15 residues. Germline V CDR1 and CDR2: KGHSH, LQKENI. The V gene end was trimmed by 4 bases and the J gene end by 7 bases; junction bases not matched to a gene: 9. The CDR3 here is CASSRIQGIREKLFF. CDR3 DNA sequence: TGTGCCAGCTCACGTATACAGGGGATTCGTGAAAAACTGTTTTTT.

The V and J genes are TRBV4-2 and TRBJ2-4, with TRBD2 matching over 16 bases. Trimming cost V 0 bases and J 3 bases; bases outside gene matches: 17. CDR3 length: 23 amino acids. Germline V gene sequence: CDR1 LGHNA, CDR2 YNFKEQ. CDR3 sequence reads: CASSQDGIGPGLAGGLGKNIQYF. For the CDR3, the DNA is TGTGCCAGCAGCCAAGATGGAATTGGACCGGGACTAGCGGGGGGGCTCGGCAAAAACATTCAGTACTTC.

The CDR3 region is CASSLAETQYF. The DNA of the CDR3 is TGCGCCAGCAGCTTGGCGGAGACCCAGTACTTC. The chain employs TRBV5-1 and TRBJ2-5; no firm D call. This CDR3 has 11 amino acids. V gave up 0 bases and J gave up 5 bases, with 2 bases separating them. Germline CDR1 SGHRS, CDR2 YFSETQ.

This clone came up a few times. The rearrangement uses TRBV3-1 (or the pseudogene TRBV3-2) and TRBJ1-1; no firm D call. V lost 1 base to trimming and J lost 5 bases, with 14 bases between them. There are 15 residues in the CDR3. Germline V lookup: CDR1 LGHDT, CDR2 YNNKEL (reference sequence). CDR3 sequence: CASSQGVERETEAFF. The CDR3, as DNA: TGTGCCAGCAGCCAAGGGGTGGAGAGGGAGACTGAAGCTTTCTTT.

The V gene is TRBV27, the J gene TRBJ1-3; D is uncertain. Germline CDR1 is MNHEY and CDR2 is SMNVEV (reference sequence). The V end lost 2 bases, the J end lost 3 bases, and 8 bases lay between the germline ends. The CDR3 spans 14 residues. This CDR3 is CASSLAGIGNTIYF. The CDR3 DNA is TGTGCCAGCAGTTTAGCAGGAATTGGAAACACCATATATTTT.

The rearrangement links TRBV5-1 to TRBJ1-1, with no clear D. Looked up from germline, CDR1 is SGHRS and CDR2 is YFSETQ. Trimming removed 1 base from V and 4 bases from J, with 11 bases in between. The CDR3 runs 14 residues. The DNA of the CDR3 is TGCGCCAGCAGCTTGTTCGGGGATAGCACTGAAGCTTTCTTT. This encodes CASSLFGDSTEAFF.

The chain links TRBV7-2 to TRBJ2-2, with D maybe TRBD1 (6 bases). Germline CDR1 reads SGHTA; CDR2 reads FQGNSA. This CDR3 is 15 amino acids long. V lost 5 bases to trimming and J lost 4 bases, with 14 bases between them. The CDR3, as DNA: TGTGCCAGCAGCCAAACCGGGACACTCACCGGGGAGCTGTTTTTT. Translation gives CASSQTGTLTGELFF.

The gene calls are TRBV7-2 and TRBJ2-3; TRBD1 aligns across 8 bases. Per the germline V gene, CDR1 is SGHTA and CDR2 is FQGNSA. V lost 7 bases to trimming and J lost 1 base; unmatched junction nucleotides: 7. The CDR3 consists of 15 residues. The CDR3 spells CASTDPGQGTDTQYF. The CDR3 DNA reads as TGTGCCAGCACCGACCCGGGACAGGGCACAGATACGCAGTATTTT.

V usage is TRBV29-1 and J usage is TRBJ1-1; D ambiguous. Germline-derived CDR1 and CDR2 are SQVTM and ANQGSEA. V lost 7 bases and J 1 base, leaving 7 bases between the germline ends. This CDR3 has 11 amino acids. The chain's CDR3 is CSGGSNTEAFF. CDR3 nucleotide sequence: TGCAGCGGAGGGTCGAACACTGAAGCTTTCTTT.

V is TRBV5-1 and J is TRBJ1-6; D not resolved. Trimming stripped 2 bases from V and 5 bases from J, with 11 bases between. This CDR3 has 15 residues. Germline V gene data show CDR1 as SGHRS and CDR2 as YFSETQ. The DNA for the CDR3 is TGCGCCAGCAGCTTAGGTACAGCTAATAATTCACCCCTCCACTTT. The encoded protein is CASSLGTANNSPLHF.